This record looks at one T cell receptor (beta chain) sequence and its context. Its matching antigen is unknown. TCRdb keeps only in-frame clones here, not all; method: immunoSEQ multiplex PCR. The repertoire consists of 100,000 or so clones, with around nine tenths occurring once and the leading ten covering less than 20%. Per germline, CDR1 SGHTA and CDR2 FQGNSA. The CDR3 runs 17 residues. After removal of 2 bases from V and 3 bases from J, the junction contained 6 bases not matched to a gene. Healthy donors had no documented immune events, such as infections, while sampled. This sample is part of a study of identifying expanded T cells in peripheral blood. Study-wide results and caveats: Variance in clone template counts between approximately 2-week samples significantly increased with total template count across all healthy donors.

Sample: blood. This chain uses TRBV7-2 with TRBJ2-2; 10 bases are a match to TRBD2. The origin of this receptor is a person aged 18 to 75 in good health. The CDR3 loop is CASSLMSSGGHTGELFF. CDR3 nucleotide sequence: TGTGCCAGCAGCTTAATGTCTAGCGGGGGTCACACCGGGGAGCTGTTTTTT.